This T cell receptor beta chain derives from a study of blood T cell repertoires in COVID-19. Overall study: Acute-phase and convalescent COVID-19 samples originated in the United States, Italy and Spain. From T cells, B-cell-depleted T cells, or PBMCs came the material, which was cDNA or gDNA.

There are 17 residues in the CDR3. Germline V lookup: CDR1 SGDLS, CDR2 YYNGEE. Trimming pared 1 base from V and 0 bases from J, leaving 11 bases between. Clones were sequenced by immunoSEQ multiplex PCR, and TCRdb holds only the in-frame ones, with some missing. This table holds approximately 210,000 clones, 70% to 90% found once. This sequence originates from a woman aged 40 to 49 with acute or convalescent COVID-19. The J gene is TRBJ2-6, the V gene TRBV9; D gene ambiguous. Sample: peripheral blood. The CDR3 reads CASSVSVWLSGANVLTF. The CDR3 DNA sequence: TGTGCCAGCAGCGTAAGTGTCTGGCTCTCTGGGGCCAACGTCCTGACTTTC.